This is a list of T cell receptor beta chains from one sample in a study of blood T cell repertoires in COVID-19. TCRdb keeps only in-frame clones here, not all; method: immunoSEQ multiplex PCR. This sample yields approximately 27,000 clones, of which about 80% are seen a single time; 60% to 70% belongs to the top ten. Sequencing was performed on peripheral blood. The source is a man aged 65-85 years with acute or convalescent COVID-19. CDR3s include the opening cysteine and the closing phenylalanine or tryptophan. The order of the fields is V gene, CDR3 protein.

V: TRBV5-1
CDR3: CASSLGQGLYNEQFF

V: TRBV20-1
CDR3: CSASFAGSNTIYF

V: TRBV6-5
CDR3: CASSLGGISYEQYF

V: TRBV7-2
CDR3: CASSPPGTANTEAFF

V: TRBV4-2
CDR3: CASSQMTGGGISYGYTF

V: TRBV3-1/TRBV3-2
CDR3: CASSHPRGQTYNSPLHF

V: TRBV4-2
CDR3: CASSQDPGDTEAFF

V: TRBV5-4
CDR3: CASSQGGTGVQAFTPLHF

V: TRBV28
CDR3: CASSLEWQMRPQHF

V: TRBV6-4
CDR3: CASSDSRDHGHEQYF

V: TRBV19
CDR3: CASSIRQTYNSPLHF

V: TRBV5-1
CDR3: CASSFTSRNNEQFF

V: TRBV11-2
CDR3: CASSLSSGGLGNEQFF

V: TRBV11-1
CDR3: CASSFNRAEAFF

V: TRBV19
CDR3: CASSTQTFSTNEKLFF

V: TRBV14
CDR3: CASSQDHMQGGYTF

V: TRBV16
CDR3: CASSPDREGEQYF

V: TRBV7-9
CDR3: CAAQRGRDSEQYF

V: TRBV18
CDR3: CASSQGTFSSAGYTF

V: TRBV6-6
CDR3: CASRMQGLEKLFF

V: TRBV15
CDR3: CATSRDGRQGANTDTQYF

V: TRBV27
CDR3: CASSRLAGNTGELFF

V: TRBV20-1
CDR3: CSASHYRDEQFF

V: TRBV11-3
CDR3: CASSLDNIGQTNNEQFF

V: TRBV5-1
CDR3: CASSLEVSGRSAGSEQFF

V: TRBV5-6
CDR3: CASSPAQDYGYTF

V: TRBV9
CDR3: CASSVGAAQEEKLFF

V: TRBV2
CDR3: CASSPRGVGGSSYEQYF

V: TRBV7-8
CDR3: CASSPVGSYNSPLHF